This T cell receptor beta chain is drawn from a study of blood T cell repertoires in COVID-19. This CDR3 comprises 14 residues. Germline CDR1 and CDR2: SGHKS and YYEKEE (reference sequence). With V trimmed by 5 bases and J by 12 bases, 14 bases remained unmatched. Some clones are missing from TCRdb's copy, which holds only in-frame ones; the method was immunoSEQ multiplex PCR. The data show 250,000 or so clones, roughly 86% seen once. Material for sequencing was PBMCs or T cells enriched from blood (not recorded which). The J gene is TRBJ2-1, the V gene TRBV5-5, with 7 positions matching TRBD1. The TCR comes from a woman in her fifties or sixties who had recovered from COVID-19. The CDR3 region has the DNA TGTGCCAGCAGTACCCGGGACAGCGCGTTTAGGCAGTTCTTC. It translates to CASSTRDSAFRQFF.